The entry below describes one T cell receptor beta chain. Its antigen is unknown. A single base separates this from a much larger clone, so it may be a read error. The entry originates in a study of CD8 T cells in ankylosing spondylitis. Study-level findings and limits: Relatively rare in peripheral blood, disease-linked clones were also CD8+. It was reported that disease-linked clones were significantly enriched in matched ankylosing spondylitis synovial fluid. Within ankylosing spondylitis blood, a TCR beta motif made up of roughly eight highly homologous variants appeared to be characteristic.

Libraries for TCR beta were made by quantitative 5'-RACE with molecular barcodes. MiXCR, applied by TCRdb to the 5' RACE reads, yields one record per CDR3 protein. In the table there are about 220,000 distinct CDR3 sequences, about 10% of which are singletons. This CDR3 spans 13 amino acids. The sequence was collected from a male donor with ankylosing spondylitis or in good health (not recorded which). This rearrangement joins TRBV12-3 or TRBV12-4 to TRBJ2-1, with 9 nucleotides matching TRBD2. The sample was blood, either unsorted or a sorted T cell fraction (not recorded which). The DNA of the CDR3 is TGTGCCAGCAGTTTTGATAGCGGGGGAGAGCAGTCCTTC. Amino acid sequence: CASSFDSGGEQSF.